This is a list of T cell receptor beta chains from one sample in a study of T cell repertoires in ileal Crohn's disease. Produced via immunoSEQ multiplex PCR; TCRdb's table is partial and in-frame only. The table includes 15,000 to 20,000 clones, around 66% detected once. What was sequenced was ileal tissue. The source is an adult with Crohn's disease. CDR3s include the opening cysteine and the closing phenylalanine or tryptophan. Each record gives: J gene, V gene, clone size, D gene, CDR3 DNA, CDR3 protein. D genes are given only for firm matches. Size values are once, few and many counts, or a class for expanded clones, and some rows have none.

TRBJ2-5 | TRBV6-4 | NA | NA | TGTGCCAGCAGTGACTCGGCAGAAGAGACCCAGTACTTC | CASSDSAEETQYF
TRBJ1-2 | TRBV7-8 | NA | TRBD1 | TGTGCCAGCAGCTTTAGGACAGGGGCCGGCTACACCTTC | CASSFRTGAGYTF
TRBJ2-7 | TRBV7-2 | NA | TRBD1 | TGTGCCAGCAGCGTAAGACAGGGAGCCTACGAGCAGTACTTC | CASSVRQGAYEQYF
TRBJ2-5 | TRBV29-1 | few | TRBD1 | TGCAGCGTTGAGGGACAGGGGCCCAAGACCCAGTACTTC | CSVEGQGPKTQYF
TRBJ1-1 | TRBV6-1 | NA | NA | TGTGCCAGCAGCCGGACTAATGAAGCTTTCTTT | CASSRTNEAFF
TRBJ2-2 | TRBV11-3 | few | NA | TGTGCCAGCAGCTTCAGACAGGTATCGAACACCGGGGAGCTGTTTTTT | CASSFRQVSNTGELFF
TRBJ2-7 | TRBV9 | NA | TRBD2 | TGTGCCAGCAGCGTAGAGTCTAGCGGGGGCTACGAGCAGTACTTC | CASSVESSGGYEQYF
TRBJ1-1 | TRBV6-5 | few | TRBD1 | TGTGCCAGCAGTTCGACGAGGGACAGGAACACTGAAGCTTTCTTT | CASSSTRDRNTEAFF
TRBJ1-1 | TRBV2 | NA | TRBD1 | TGTGCCAGCAGCGGATCAGACAGGGTCTTAACTGAAGCTTTCTTT | CASSGSDRVLTEAFF
TRBJ2-6 | TRBV6-1 | NA | NA | TGTGCCAGCTACTTGAGCTCTGGGGCCAACGTCCTGACTTTC | CASYLSSGANVLTF
TRBJ1-2 | TRBV10-1 | NA | NA | TGCGCCAGCAGTGAGTCTCCAGACTATGGCTACACCTTC | CASSESPDYGYTF
TRBJ1-1 | TRBV21-1 | few | NA | TGTGCCAGCAGCAATCCGGGGTACACTGAAGCTTTCTTT | CASSNPGYTEAFF
TRBJ2-1 | TRBV2 | NA | TRBD2 | TGTGCCAGCAGAGTGACTAGCGGGATGTACAATGAGCAGTTCTTC | CASRVTSGMYNEQFF
TRBJ2-7 | TRBV28 | NA | NA | TGTGCCAGCAGTTTATCGTTGACAGGCTCCTACGAGCAGTACTTC | CASSLSLTGSYEQYF
TRBJ2-7 | TRBV18 | few | TRBD1 | TGTGCCAGCTCCCCCGGGACAGGTGGAGACGAGCAGTACTTC | CASSPGTGGDEQYF
TRBJ2-3 | TRBV11-2 | NA | TRBD2 | TGTGCCAGCCTACTTAGCGGGAGCGATACGCAGTATTTT | CASLLSGSDTQYF
TRBJ2-2 | TRBV6-5 | NA | NA | TGTGCCAGCAGTTACTCCCTAGCGACGAACACCGGGGAGCTGTTTTTT | CASSYSLATNTGELFF
TRBJ1-2 | TRBV19 | NA | NA | TGTGCCAGTAGTGCCTCGTGGACTCCCCTCACAGGGTACGATGGCTACACCTTC | CASSASWTPLTGYDGYTF
TRBJ1-6 | TRBV6-1 | NA | NA | TGTGCCAGCTGGGCTGGGAATTCACCCCTCCACTTT | CASWAGNSPLHF
TRBJ1-1 | TRBV18 | NA | NA | TGTGCCAGCTCACCACGTCTAGAGAACACTGAAGCTTTCTTT | CASSPRLENTEAFF
TRBJ1-5 | TRBV25-1 | NA | NA | TGTGCCAGCGATCCGGGAGGGGAAGGCAATCAGCCCCAGCATTTT | CASDPGGEGNQPQHF
TRBJ2-3 | TRBV29-1 | NA | TRBD1 | TGCAGCGCCCATGACCCAGGGGGTACGCAGTATTTT | CSAHDPGGTQYF
TRBJ2-2 | TRBV6-4 | NA | NA | TGTGCCAGCAGTGACGGCGGGGGCGACACCGGGGAGCTGTTTTTT | CASSDGGGDTGELFF
TRBJ2-5 | TRBV5-1 | once | TRBD2 | TGCGCCAGCAGCGTTACTAGCGGGGAGACCCAGTACTTC | CASSVTSGETQYF
TRBJ1-2 | TRBV19 | NA | TRBD1 | TGTGCCAGTTCGACAGGGGACGGCGGCTACACCTTC | CASSTGDGGYTF
TRBJ1-4 | TRBV6-1 | NA | NA | TGTGCCAGCAGTGTACGGGGACACGGTGAAAAACTGTTTTTT | CASSVRGHGEKLFF
TRBJ2-7 | TRBV6-1 | few | TRBD1 | TGTGCCAGCAGTGAAGGGACAGGGGGCTCCTACGAGCAGTACTTC | CASSEGTGGSYEQYF
TRBJ2-7 | TRBV29-1 | NA | TRBD1 | TGCAGCGTTGAAGAGTCTCGGTGGGACAGGAGGGGGACATCCTACGAGCAGTACTTC | CSVEESRWDRRGTSYEQYF
TRBJ1-2 | TRBV28 | NA | NA | TGTGCCAGCAGTTCCTACCTAAGCTATGGCTACACCTTC | CASSSYLSYGYTF
TRBJ1-5 | TRBV29-1 | NA | NA | TGCAGCGTAGGGGCAGAAAATCAGCCCCAGCATTTT | CSVGAENQPQHF
TRBJ1-6 | TRBV14 | once | NA | TGTGCCAGCAGCCAAGCAGGGGAATCACCCCTCCACTTT | CASSQAGESPLHF